The clone carrying this T cell receptor (beta chain) was counted only a few times. Its antigen is unknown. Reverse transcription of all isolated RNA meant that expressed TCRB transcripts were sequenced. There were several million reads on average in the naive, central memory and regulatory T cell samples. Here immunoSEQ multiplex PCR was the method, and the copy in TCRdb shows in-frame clones only, minus some. This sample carries hundreds of thousands of clones, 11% of them seen once, and the ten largest clones take approximately 0.016%. This specimen comes from a study of beta chain features in type 1 diabetes. Overall study findings and caveats: Healthy donors had naive, central memory and Treg TCRB repertoires that appeared less similar than those seen among patients.

All of the sorted populations showed purity greater than 98%. The clonotype originates from a woman under 40 in good health. The sequencing input was naive CD4+ T cells from blood.

CDR3 in amino acids: CASSPSAPRDEQYF. CDR3 DNA sequence: TGTGCCAGCTCACCATCGGCCCCCAGGGACGAGCAGTACTTC. J is TRBJ2-7 and V is TRBV18; tentatively, D is TRBD1 (5 bases). V lost 2 bases to trimming and J lost 5 bases, with 13 bases between them. This CDR3 has 14 residues. CDR1 is KGHSH, CDR2 LQKENI, per germline.